This TCR beta chain was captured in a study of cytomegalovirus exposure and HLA in healthy donors. From germline, CDR1 is SGHRS and CDR2 YFSETQ. The CDR3 totals 13 residues. V lost 4 bases and J lost 3; bases outside the gene matches: 4. PCR used 60 Vbeta primers and 13 Jbeta primers. The protocol was immunoSEQ multiplex PCR, while the TCRdb copy is restricted to in-frame clones and leaves out a portion. The data hold under 170,000 clones, with 70% to 80% observed a single time. The chain couples TRBV5-1 to TRBJ2-7; 7 bases line up with TRBD1. This TCR came from a human donor in good health. The source material was PBMCs. CDR3 region: CASSGSGGYEQYF. CDR3 nucleotide sequence: TGCGCCAGCAGCGGATCAGGGGGCTACGAGCAGTACTTC.